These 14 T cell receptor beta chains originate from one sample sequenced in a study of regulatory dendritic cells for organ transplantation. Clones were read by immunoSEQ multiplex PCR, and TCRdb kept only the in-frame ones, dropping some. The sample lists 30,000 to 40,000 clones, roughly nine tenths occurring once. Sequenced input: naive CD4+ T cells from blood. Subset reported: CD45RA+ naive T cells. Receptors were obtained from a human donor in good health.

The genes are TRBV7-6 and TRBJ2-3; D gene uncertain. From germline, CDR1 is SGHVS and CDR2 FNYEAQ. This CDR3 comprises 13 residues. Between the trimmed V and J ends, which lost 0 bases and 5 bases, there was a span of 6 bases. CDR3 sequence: CASSLASIDTQYF. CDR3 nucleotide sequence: TGTGCCAGCAGCTTAGCGTCGATAGATACGCAGTATTTT.

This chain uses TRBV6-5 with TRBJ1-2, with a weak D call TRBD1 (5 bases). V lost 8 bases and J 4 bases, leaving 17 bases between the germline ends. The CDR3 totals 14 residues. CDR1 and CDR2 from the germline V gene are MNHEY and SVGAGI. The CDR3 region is CASLSSGGRYGYTF. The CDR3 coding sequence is TGTGCCAGCTTAAGTTCGGGGGGACGCTATGGCTACACCTTC.

CDR3 region: CASKRSRVQNEKLFF. The CDR3 bases are TGCGCCAGCAAGAGATCCCGGGTCCAAAATGAAAAACTGTTTTTT. The chain links TRBV4-1 to TRBJ1-4; D gene ambiguous. The CDR3 runs to 15 residues. The germline V gene has CDR1 MGHRA and CDR2 YSYEKL. The ends were cut back, 7 bases at V and 5 bases at J, with 17 bases in the middle.

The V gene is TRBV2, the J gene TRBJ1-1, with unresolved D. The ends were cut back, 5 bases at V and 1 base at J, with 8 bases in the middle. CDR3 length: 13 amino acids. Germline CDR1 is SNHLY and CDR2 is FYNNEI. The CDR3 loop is CASSIHENTEAFF. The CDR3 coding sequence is TGTGCCAGCAGTATACATGAGAACACTGAAGCTTTCTTT.

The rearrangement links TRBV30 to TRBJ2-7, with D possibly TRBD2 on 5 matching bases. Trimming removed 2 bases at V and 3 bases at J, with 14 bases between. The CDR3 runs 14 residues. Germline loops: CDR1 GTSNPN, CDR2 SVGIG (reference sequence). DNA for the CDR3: TGTGCCTGGAGTTTCGGGTCGGGAAACTACGAGCAGTACTTC. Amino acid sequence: CAWSFGSGNYEQYF.

Written as DNA, the CDR3 is TGTGCCAGTAGTCAAATCGCAGGGACCTCCCAAGGCTACACCTTC. It specifies CASSQIAGTSQGYTF. The chain couples TRBV19 to TRBJ1-2; D perhaps matches TRBD1 (5 bases). Trimming left V 5 bases short and J 8 bases short, with 21 bases between. This CDR3 is built from 15 residues. Germline V gene data show CDR1 as LNHDA and CDR2 as SQIVND (reference sequence).

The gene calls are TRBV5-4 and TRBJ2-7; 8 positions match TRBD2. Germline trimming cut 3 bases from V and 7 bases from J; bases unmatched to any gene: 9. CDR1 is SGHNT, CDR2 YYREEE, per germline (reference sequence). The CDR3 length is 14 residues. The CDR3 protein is CASSSGTSSWEQYF. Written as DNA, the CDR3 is TGTGCCAGCAGCTCGGGGACTAGTTCGTGGGAGCAGTACTTC.

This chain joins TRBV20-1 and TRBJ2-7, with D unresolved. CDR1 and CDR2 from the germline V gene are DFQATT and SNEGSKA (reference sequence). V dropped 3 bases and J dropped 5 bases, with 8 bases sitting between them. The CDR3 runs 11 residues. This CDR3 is CSASFPHEQYF. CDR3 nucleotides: TGCAGTGCTAGTTTTCCCCACGAGCAGTACTTC.

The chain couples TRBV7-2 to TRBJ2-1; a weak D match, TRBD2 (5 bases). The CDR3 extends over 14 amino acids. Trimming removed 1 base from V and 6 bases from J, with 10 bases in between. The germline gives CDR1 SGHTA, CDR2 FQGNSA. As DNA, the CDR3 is TGTGCCAGCAGCTTAGGGTCCGGGATCAATGAGCAGTTCTTC. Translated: CASSLGSGINEQFF.

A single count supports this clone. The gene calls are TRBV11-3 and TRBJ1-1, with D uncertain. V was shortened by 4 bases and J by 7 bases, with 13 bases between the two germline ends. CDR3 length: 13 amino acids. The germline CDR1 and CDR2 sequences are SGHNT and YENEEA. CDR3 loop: CASSSPPRDEAFF. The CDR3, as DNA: TGTGCCAGCAGCTCCCCCCCGAGGGATGAAGCTTTCTTT.

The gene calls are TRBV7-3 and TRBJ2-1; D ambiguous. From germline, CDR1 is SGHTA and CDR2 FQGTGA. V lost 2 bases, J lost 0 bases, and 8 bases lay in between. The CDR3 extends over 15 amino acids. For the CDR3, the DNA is TGTGCCAGCAGCTTAGGGTGGGGCTCCTACAATGAGCAGTTCTTC. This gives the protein CASSLGWGSYNEQFF.

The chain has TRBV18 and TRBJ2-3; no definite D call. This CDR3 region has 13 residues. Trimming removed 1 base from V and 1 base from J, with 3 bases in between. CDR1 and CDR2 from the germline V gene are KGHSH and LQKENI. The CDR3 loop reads CASSPQGTDTQYF. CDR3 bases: TGTGCCAGCTCACCACAGGGCACAGATACGCAGTATTTT.

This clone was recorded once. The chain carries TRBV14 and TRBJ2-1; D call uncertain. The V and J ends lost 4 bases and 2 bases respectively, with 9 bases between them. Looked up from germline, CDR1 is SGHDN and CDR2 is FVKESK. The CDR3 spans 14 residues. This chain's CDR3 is CASSPFQTYNEQFF. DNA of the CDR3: TGTGCCAGCAGCCCTTTTCAGACCTACAATGAGCAGTTCTTC. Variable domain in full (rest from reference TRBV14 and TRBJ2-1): EAGVTQFPSHSVIEKGQTVTLRCDPISGHDNLYWYRRVMGKEIKFLLHFVKESKQDESGMPNNRFLAERTGGTYSTLKVQPAELEDSGVYFCASSPFQTYNEQFFGPGTRLTVL.

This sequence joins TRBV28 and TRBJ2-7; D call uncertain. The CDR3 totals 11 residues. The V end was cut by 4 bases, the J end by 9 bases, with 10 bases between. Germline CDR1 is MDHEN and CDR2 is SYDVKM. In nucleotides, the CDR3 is TGTGCCAGCAGTTACTACAACGGGCAGTACTTC. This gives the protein CASSYYNGQYF.